This note documents a single TCR beta chain sequence. CDR1 and CDR2 (germline): MNHNS, SASEGT. CDR3 length equals 16 residues. V was pared by 0 bases and J by 4 bases, with 15 bases between. The data originate from a study of blood T cell repertoires in COVID-19. At the level of the study: T cells, B-cell-depleted T cells, or PBMCs supplied cDNA or gDNA.

Profiled with immunoSEQ multiplex PCR; TCRdb holds only in-frame clones, not every one. The data hold 150,000 to 200,000 clones, with over 90% observed a single time. V gene TRBV6-1 combines with J gene TRBJ1-2; D uncertain. This sequence originates from a man between 45 and 60 years old with acute or convalescent COVID-19. What was sequenced was peripheral blood. CDR3 nucleotides: TGTGCCAGCAGTGAAGCCTGGAGCCGGCGCGGCTATGGCTACACCTTC. Protein product: CASSEAWSRRGYGYTF.